A single sample gave rise to the 26 T cell receptor beta chains below, sequenced in a study of TIL therapy for anti-PD-1-resistant metastatic lung cancer. The immunoSEQ assay was v3. Assay used: immunoSEQ multiplex PCR; TCRdb lists only in-frame clones, some missing. Of around 45,000 clones in the sample, over 65% were seen once. The time point is: pre-treatment sample, taken before nivolumab and TIL therapy. Most excised metastases sampled were pleural nodules or supraclavicular lymph nodes. Specimen: tumor tissue, collected at baseline. The receptors come from a person between 25 and 79 years old with non-small cell lung cancer.

The J gene is TRBJ1-2, the V gene TRBV5-1, with D possibly TRBD1 on 6 matching bases. The germline V gene has CDR1 SGHRS and CDR2 YFSETQ. The CDR3 loop spans 16 amino acids. The ends were cut back, 0 bases at V and 3 bases at J, with 15 bases in the middle. Here the CDR3 reads CASSLESRGSHYGYTF. DNA for the CDR3: TGCGCCAGCAGCTTGGAGTCCAGGGGCTCCCACTATGGCTACACCTTC.

The genes are TRBV27 and TRBJ2-7; 7 bases agree with TRBD1. The CDR3 sequence is 14 residues long. Losses at the gene ends were 6 bases for V and 3 bases for J; bases not matched to a gene: 8. Per the germline V gene, CDR1 is MNHEY and CDR2 is SMNVEV (reference sequence). The CDR3 loop reads CASRPRDRYYEQYF. The DNA for the CDR3 is TGTGCCAGCAGACCCCGGGACAGATACTACGAGCAGTACTTC.

The chain couples TRBV27 to TRBJ2-7; 7 bases fit TRBD1. V trimming: 7 bases; J trimming: 0 bases; junction bases outside the gene matches: 9. Germline lookup yields CDR1 MNHEY and CDR2 SMNVEV (reference sequence). This CDR3 is 15 amino acids long. This CDR3 is CASNPGQHNSYEQYF. The CDR3 region has the DNA TGTGCCAGCAACCCGGGACAGCATAACTCCTACGAGCAGTACTTC.

V usage is TRBV18 and J usage is TRBJ2-7; a weak D match, TRBD1 (5 bases). V was shortened by 6 bases and J by 6 bases, with 12 bases between the two germline ends. The CDR3 runs to 12 residues. Germline assignment: CDR1 KGHSH and CDR2 LQKENI. The CDR3 sequence: CASSESGSEQYF. CDR3 DNA: TGTGCCAGCTCGGAGTCAGGGTCCGAGCAGTACTTC.

The chain has TRBV11-3 and TRBJ2-3; 8 bases match TRBD1. The J segment lost 1 base and the V segment lost 5 bases, leaving 5 bases of the junction unmatched. Per germline, CDR1 SGHNT and CDR2 YENEEA. The CDR3 consists of 15 residues. The CDR3 DNA reads as TGTGCCAGCAGCGGACCGGGACAGGGCACAGATACGCAGTATTTT. Translated: CASSGPGQGTDTQYF.

V usage is TRBV9 and J usage is TRBJ2-7; weak D call: TRBD1 (5 bases). This CDR3 region has 14 residues. CDR1 is SGDLS, CDR2 YYNGEE, per germline. Trimming pared 1 base from V and 3 bases from J, leaving 11 bases between. The CDR3 bases are TGTGCCAGCAGCGTAAGTCCAGGGCACTACGAGCAGTACTTC. Translation: CASSVSPGHYEQYF.

The chain joins TRBV6-6 to TRBJ1-6, with D maybe TRBD1 (6 bases). The V and J ends lost 5 bases and 8 bases respectively, with 10 bases between them. Germline V gene data show CDR1 as MNHNY and CDR2 as SVGAGI (reference sequence). There are 13 residues in the CDR3. The CDR3, as DNA: TGTGCCAGCAGTCATACAGGGTATTCACCCCTCCACTTT. Residues: CASSHTGYSPLHF.

J is TRBJ2-5 and V is TRBV7-8, with D perhaps matching TRBD1 or TRBD2 (5 bases each). The ends were cut back, 1 base at V and 2 bases at J, with 11 bases in the middle. This CDR3 is built from 15 residues. Germline values: CDR1 SGHVS, CDR2 FQNEAQ. CDR3 in amino acids: CASSLERGLQETQYF. As DNA, the CDR3 is TGTGCCAGCAGCTTAGAGAGGGGCTTGCAAGAGACCCAGTACTTC.

The V and J genes are TRBV7-3 and TRBJ1-6, with 7 bases matching TRBD1. The CDR3 contains 13 residues. Germline V gene lookup returns CDR1 SGHTA and CDR2 FQGTGA. With V trimmed by 5 bases and J by 8 bases, 3 bases remained unmatched. The CDR3 DNA is TGTGCCAGCAGCAAGACAGGGTATTCACCCCTCCACTTT. Translation: CASSKTGYSPLHF.

The rearrangement joins TRBV10-3 to TRBJ2-3, with 11 bases lining up with TRBD2. Germline loops: CDR1 ENHRY, CDR2 SYGVKD. This CDR3 has 17 residues. V was pared by 3 bases and J by 6 bases, with 11 bases of the junction left unmatched. The CDR3 coding sequence is TGTGCCATCAGTGAAGCTTCTAGCGGGGGGCCGGTGGATACGCAGTATTTT. Its translation: CAISEASSGGPVDTQYF.

The CDR3 nucleotides are TGTGCCAGCAGCTCAAGGTTCACAGATACGCAGTATTTT. Amino acids: CASSSRFTDTQYF. The rearrangement joins TRBV7-3 to TRBJ2-3; D not resolved. The V gene lost 4 bases and the J gene lost 2 bases, with 7 bases spanning the gap. Per germline, CDR1 SGHTA and CDR2 FQGTGA. CDR3 length: 13 amino acids.

This chain uses TRBV18 with TRBJ1-2; D unresolved. This CDR3 is 15 amino acids long. Per the germline V gene, CDR1 is KGHSH and CDR2 is LQKENI. V lost 2 bases and J 5 bases, leaving 15 bases between the germline ends. CDR3 sequence: CASSPAVGVLYGYTF. As DNA, the CDR3 is TGTGCCAGCTCACCAGCCGTTGGGGTTCTATATGGCTACACCTTC.

This chain joins TRBV5-1 and TRBJ1-2, with D perhaps matching TRBD1 (5 bases). Between the trimmed V and J ends, which lost 4 bases and 0 bases, there was a span of 13 bases. Germline V gene sequence: CDR1 SGHRS, CDR2 YFSETQ. CDR3 length: 15 residues. The CDR3 region has the DNA TGCGCCAGCAGCCCGCGGGGGGACCCTAACTATGGCTACACCTTC. Protein: CASSPRGDPNYGYTF.

V usage is TRBV5-3 and J usage is TRBJ1-5; D not resolved. TRBV5-3 is reported as an ORF; its role is uncertain. The V and J ends lost 4 bases and 1 base respectively, with 15 bases between them. The CDR3 is 16 residues long. CDR3 protein: CARSPGSPLSNQPQHF. The CDR3 bases are TGTGCCAGAAGCCCAGGATCCCCCCTGAGCAATCAGCCCCAGCATTTT.

This sequence joins TRBV6-6 and TRBJ1-1, with a possible D match to TRBD1 (6 bases). V lost 7 bases and J lost 1, with 13 bases in between. This CDR3 is 14 amino acids long. Germline lookup yields CDR1 MNHNY and CDR2 SVGAGI (reference sequence). The DNA of the CDR3 is TGTGCCAGCACCGGGACACTGCAGAACACTGAAGCTTTCTTT. Protein: CASTGTLQNTEAFF.

V usage is TRBV7-2 and J usage is TRBJ2-1; D possibly corresponds to TRBD2 (6 bases). V was pared by 5 bases and J by 6 bases, with 14 bases between. The CDR3 extends over 14 amino acids. Germline V gene sequence: CDR1 SGHTA, CDR2 FQGNSA. The CDR3 reads CASSPGRGGNEQFF. As DNA, the CDR3 is TGTGCCAGCAGCCCCGGGAGAGGTGGCAATGAGCAGTTCTTC. Together with reference TRBV7-2 and TRBJ2-1, the CDR3 gives the full variable domain: GAGVSQSPSNKVTEKGKDVELRCDPISGHTALYWYRQSLGQGLEFLIYFQGNSAPDKSGLPSDRFSAERTGGSVSTLTIQRTQQEDSAVYLCASSPGRGGNEQFFGPGTRLTVL.

A word on this clone: The junction shows a germline mismatch at one end, possibly a read error. This chain uses TRBV10-3 with TRBJ2-7; the match to TRBD2 covers 9 bases. CDR1 is ENHRY and CDR2 is SYGVKD in the germline V gene. This CDR3 has 12 residues. CDR3 sequence: CAISEPGLASNF. The CDR3 coding sequence is TGTGCCATCAGTGAACCGGGACTAGCATCCAACTTC.

This clone is a singleton in its sample. This chain uses TRBV4-1 with TRBJ2-3; possibly TRBD1 or TRBD2 for D (5 bases each). The V end was cut by 3 bases, the J end by 2 bases, with 12 bases between. Germline V gene lookup returns CDR1 MGHRA and CDR2 YSYEKL. The CDR3 length is 15 residues. Here the CDR3 reads CASSQDGTYTDTQYF. The CDR3 DNA is TGCGCCAGCAGCCAGGACGGGACCTACACAGATACGCAGTATTTT.

V and J are TRBV7-3 and TRBJ2-1; D is unclear. V dropped 5 bases and J dropped 6 bases, with 8 bases sitting between them. Germline CDR1 reads SGHTA; CDR2 reads FQGTGA. CDR3 length: 12 amino acids. CDR3: CASSAPSNEQFF. The CDR3 DNA follows: TGTGCCAGCAGCGCGCCTAGCAATGAGCAGTTCTTC.

J is TRBJ1-2 and V is TRBV28; unclear D gene. The V end was cut by 6 bases, the J end by 2 bases, with 10 bases between. CDR3 length: 13 amino acids. Per the germline V gene, CDR1 is MDHEN and CDR2 is SYDVKM. The CDR3 DNA sequence: TGTGCCAGCAGCCTTCCGATGAACTATGGCTACACCTTC. Translation gives CASSLPMNYGYTF.

This chain links TRBV5-1 with TRBJ1-1; no firm D call. Trimming left V 0 bases short and J 6 bases short, with 9 bases between. CDR3 size: 13 residues. Germline V CDR1 and CDR2: SGHRS, YFSETQ. CDR3 residues: CASSLGGSSEAFF. The CDR3 nucleotides read TGCGCCAGCAGCTTGGGCGGGAGTTCTGAAGCTTTCTTT.

This clone was seen a few times. The chain employs TRBV29-1 and TRBJ2-4; D perhaps matches TRBD1 (6 bases). Germline CDR1 SQVTM, CDR2 ANQGSEA. CDR3 length equals 14 residues. Trimming removed 1 base at V and 1 base at J, with 8 bases between. CDR3 amino acids: CSVEAQGAKNIQYF. In DNA, the CDR3 is TGCAGCGTTGAAGCTCAGGGGGCCAAAAACATTCAGTACTTC.

V is TRBV7-2 and J is TRBJ2-1; D unresolved. This CDR3 region has 12 residues. Trimming stripped 4 bases from V and 6 bases from J, with 7 bases between. Germline CDR1 reads SGHTA; CDR2 reads FQGNSA. This chain's CDR3 is CASSSFGNEQFF. CDR3 DNA: TGTGCCAGCAGCTCCTTCGGCAATGAGCAGTTCTTC.

V usage is TRBV18 and J usage is TRBJ1-3; D gene ambiguous. Germline CDR1 is KGHSH and CDR2 is LQKENI. Trimming removed 4 bases at V and 2 bases at J, with 12 bases between. The CDR3 is 15 residues long. The chain's CDR3 is CASSQEDKPGNTIYF. The CDR3, as DNA: TGTGCCAGCTCACAAGAAGACAAGCCTGGAAACACCATATATTTT. The variable domain in full, with the rest retrieved from reference TRBV18 and TRBJ1-3, is NAGVMQNPRHLVRRRGQEARLRCSPMKGHSHVYWYRQLPEEGLKFMVYLQKENIIDESGMPKERFSAEFPKEGPSILRIQQVVRGDSAAYFCASSQEDKPGNTIYFGEGSWLTVV.

This chain uses TRBV19 with TRBJ1-2, with D possibly TRBD1 on 5 matching bases. The CDR3 length is 15 residues. Trimming took 3 bases from V and 3 from J, leaving 14 bases between them. Germline loops: CDR1 LNHDA, CDR2 SQIVND (reference sequence). Here the CDR3 reads CASSIGTGTDYGYTF. CDR3 sequence (DNA): TGTGCCAGTAGTATCGGGACCGGTACGGACTATGGCTACACCTTC.

The J gene is TRBJ2-7, the V gene TRBV20-1; D gene uncertain. Deletions cut 0 bases from V and 8 bases from J, with 8 bases between. CDR1 DFQATT and CDR2 SNEGSKA come from the germline V gene (reference sequence). This CDR3 spans 11 amino acids. The CDR3 nucleotides are TGCAGTGCTAGAGATAGCTCCCAGCAGTACTTC. Its protein product is CSARDSSQQYF.